This T cell receptor (beta chain) was identified during a study of shared clonotypes between healthy human individuals. Study-level points and caveats: Estimated richness was generally greater in naive than memory subsets.

Germline lookup yields CDR1 LGHNA and CDR2 YSLEER. V was pared by 0 bases and J by 7 bases, with 19 bases between. CDR3 size: 16 residues. The naive CD8 fraction comprised CD45RO-negative cells positively selected for CCR7 and excluded terminally differentiated effector memory CD45RA+ cells. On this clone itself: Its target is unknown.

Data came from immunoSEQ multiplex PCR; TCRdb stores just in-frame clones and leaves some out. Of about 580,000 clones in the sample, 95% to 98% were seen once. The genes are TRBV4-3 and TRBJ2-7, with D tentatively TRBD1 (6 bases). Sequenced sample: naive CD8+ T cells sorted from blood. This clonotype originated in a man younger than 40 in good health. Here the CDR3 reads CASSQERTAPGWEQYF. The DNA for the CDR3 is TGCGCCAGCAGCCAAGAGCGGACAGCCCCAGGTTGGGAGCAGTACTTC.